The present T cell receptor (beta chain) was sequenced within a study of T-cell memory formation after mild COVID-19 (dated by TCRdb to about 2021). Broadly, across the study: Most TCR sequence clusters were specific to one of the two donors. T-cell clones expanding and contracting after mild COVID-19 in two donors were tracked by longitudinal TCRalpha and TCRbeta repertoire sequencing. The cohort comprised two young, previously healthy adult volunteers, one female and one male.

Inclusive of the bounding cysteine and phenylalanine, the CDR3 is 16 residues long. Solely the CDR3 DNA is kept, with 48 bases framed from the first base. As encoded in the germline V gene, CDR1 is KGHSH while CDR2 is LQKENI. Trimming leaves V shorter by 5 bases and J shorter by 2 bases, with the junction holding 9 bases beyond the gene matches. Turning to this clonotype: No cognate antigen has been identified for it. Base qualities are not provided; no much larger clone lies one nucleotide away.

The paper's findings and limits, for the study overall: Only a couple of mild cases were covered by the study, and larger cohorts that include severe cases with pre-infection samples were considered necessary. Clones contracting from day 15 to 85 had balanced CD4/CD8 phenotypes, while a second wave expanding from day 15 to 37 was biased towards CD4+. Contracting CD4+ clones were found mainly in CM and EM memory subsets, while CD8+ clones were enriched in EMRA. Some responding clones were found in pre-infection memory, which suggests that pre-existing cross-reactive memory T cells took part in the SARS-CoV-2 response. Whether the second-wave clones peaking on day 37 were SARS-CoV-2 specific was not confirmed.

PBMCs were isolated by Ficoll-Paque density gradient centrifugation. The listed sequencing device is Illumina NovaSeq 6000. Using 5'RACE with constant-segment primers, TCRalpha and TCRbeta cDNA libraries were constructed, with sample barcodes and unique molecular identifiers added in the process. RNA was extracted from every sample with Trizol reagent. Library amplification was performed in two PCR steps, and a second sample barcode and Illumina TruSeq adapters were introduced in the second step. Sequencing of the libraries was done on an Illumina NovaSeq, producing 2 x 150 bp paired-end reads. Processing in the source paper ran as follows. The reads were demultiplexed and collapsed into UMI-guided consensus sequences using migec v1.2.7. Using mixcr v2.1.11, UMI consensuses were aligned to TRA and TRB V and J templates and then assembled into clonotypes. A clonotype was counted as expanded or contracted only if both edgeR and NoisET called the change significant, with noise models trained on biological replicates. For edgeR calls, the cutoffs were a false discovery rate-adjusted p below 0.01 and a log2 fold-change threshold of 1. As an exploratory analysis of dynamics, max-normalized trajectories of the 1000 most abundant clonotypes were examined with PCA combined with hierarchical clustering. Separately sequenced CD4+ and CD8+ repertoires were used to assign a CD4 or CD8 phenotype to each responding clone. The public reads were run again by TCRdb, first through fastp at Q25 and then through MiXCR, and only productive beta chains were kept. Here each entry gathers all rows of one CDR3 protein and keeps the most common genes and DNA. The V and J calls were determined by TCRdb, not by the authors. The sample has 450,000 to 700,000 distinct CDR3 sequences on record, about a sixth of them singletons. The top ten clonotypes cover 12% of the sample.

The receptor chain draws on TRBV18 and TRBJ2-3; TRBD2 lines up with 8 middle nucleotides. The sequence was obtained from an adult woman who had mild COVID-19 (a few samples of this study predate the infection). The sample titles of this study are shuffled in the database, so cell type and time point are left out; the donor was told from shared clones. Input material: PBMCs or a T cell subset sorted from them (not recorded which). The DNA sequence follows: TGTGCCAGCTCATCAACTAGCGGTAGAGCCACAGATACGCAGTATTTT. Its translation reads: CASSSTSGRATDTQYF.